This T cell receptor (beta chain) comes out of a study of blood T cell repertoires in COVID-19. Across the study: Both acute and convalescent COVID-19 samples were obtained from the United States, Italy and Spain. T cells, B-cell-depleted T cells, or PBMCs provided the cDNA or gDNA that served as material.

As processed by the authors: Amplification from reference gene primers served as the basis for estimated nucleated cell counts. Profiled with immunoSEQ multiplex PCR; TCRdb holds only in-frame clones, not every one. V, J and clone size derive from that table, while D and trimming were established from the DNA sequence. The table includes 150,000 to 200,000 clones, 80% to 90% detected once. Sequencing was carried out using peripheral blood. The receptor comes from a man aged 45 to 65 with active or convalescent COVID-19.

The CDR3 spells CAWKIKRGATDTQYF. As DNA, the CDR3 is TGTGCCTGGAAGATCAAGCGGGGGGCCACAGATACGCAGTATTTT. The chain joins TRBV30 to TRBJ2-3; 9 bases agree with TRBD2. V gave up 4 bases and J gave up 2 bases; unmatched junction bases: 7. Per germline, CDR1 GTSNPN and CDR2 SVGIG (reference sequence). The CDR3 runs 15 residues.